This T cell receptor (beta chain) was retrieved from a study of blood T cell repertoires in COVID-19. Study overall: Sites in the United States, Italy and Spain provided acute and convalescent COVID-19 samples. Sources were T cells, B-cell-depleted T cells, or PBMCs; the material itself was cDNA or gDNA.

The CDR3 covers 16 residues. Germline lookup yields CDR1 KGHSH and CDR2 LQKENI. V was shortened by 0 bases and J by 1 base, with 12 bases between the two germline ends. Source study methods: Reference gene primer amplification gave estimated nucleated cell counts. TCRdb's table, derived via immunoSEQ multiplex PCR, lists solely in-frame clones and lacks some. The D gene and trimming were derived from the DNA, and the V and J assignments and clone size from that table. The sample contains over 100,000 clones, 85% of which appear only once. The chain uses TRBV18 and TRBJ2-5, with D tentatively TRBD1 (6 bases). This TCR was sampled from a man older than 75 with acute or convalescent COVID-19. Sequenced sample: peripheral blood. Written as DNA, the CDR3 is TGTGCCAGCTCACCACCCGCGACAGGCCTCCAAGAGACCCAGTACTTC. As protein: CASSPPATGLQETQYF.